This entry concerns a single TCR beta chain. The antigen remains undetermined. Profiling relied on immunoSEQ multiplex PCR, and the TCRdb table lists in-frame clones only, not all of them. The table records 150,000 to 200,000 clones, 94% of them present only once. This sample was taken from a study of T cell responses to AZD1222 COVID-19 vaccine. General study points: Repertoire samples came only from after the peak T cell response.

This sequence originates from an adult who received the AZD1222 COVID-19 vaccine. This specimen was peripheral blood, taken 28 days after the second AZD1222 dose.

CDR3 sequence (DNA): TGTGCCAGCTCACCGGGAGGGAACTCTGGAAACACCATATATTTT. It yields the protein CASSPGGNSGNTIYF. V usage is TRBV18 and J usage is TRBJ1-3; no clear D gene. Deletions cut 3 bases from V and 0 bases from J, with 9 bases between. The CDR3 has 15 residues. CDR1 is KGHSH and CDR2 is LQKENI in the germline V gene.